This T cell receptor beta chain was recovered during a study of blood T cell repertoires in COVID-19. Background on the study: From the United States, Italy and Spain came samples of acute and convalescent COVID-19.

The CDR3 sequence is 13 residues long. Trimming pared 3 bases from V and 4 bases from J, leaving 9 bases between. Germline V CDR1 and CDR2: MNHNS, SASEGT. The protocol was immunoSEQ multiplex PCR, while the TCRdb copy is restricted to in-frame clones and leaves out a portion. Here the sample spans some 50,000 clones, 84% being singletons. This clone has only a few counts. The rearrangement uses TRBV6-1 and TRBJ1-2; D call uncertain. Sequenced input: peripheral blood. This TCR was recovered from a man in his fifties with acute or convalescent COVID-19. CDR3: CASSDARRYGYTF. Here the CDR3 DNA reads TGTGCCAGCAGTGACGCTAGGCGCTATGGCTACACCTTC.